One sample yielded the 20 T cell receptor beta chains listed below, sequenced in a study of cytomegalovirus exposure and HLA in healthy donors. The PCR used 60 Vbeta and 13 Jbeta primers. Profiled with immunoSEQ multiplex PCR; TCRdb holds only in-frame clones, not every one. The sample includes about 180,000 clones, 80% of them seen just once. Material for sequencing was PBMCs. The source is a girl aged 5-17 years in good health and CMV-seropositive.

This clone is a singleton in its sample. The J gene is TRBJ1-1, the V gene TRBV2, with D maybe TRBD1 (5 bases). Trimming took 4 bases from V and 0 from J, leaving 9 bases between them. The CDR3 loop spans 14 amino acids. Germline CDR1 is SNHLY and CDR2 is FYNNEI. The CDR3 DNA follows: TGTGCCAGCAGTGTAGACAGATTGAACACTGAAGCTTTCTTT. This encodes CASSVDRLNTEAFF.

The chain uses TRBV6-5 and TRBJ1-2; D gene uncertain. Deletions cut 0 bases from V and 5 bases from J, with 10 bases between. The V gene's germline CDR1 is MNHEY and CDR2 SVGAGI. The CDR3 totals 14 residues. The CDR3 bases are TGTGCCAGCAGTTACTCGAGCACAGTTTATGGCTACACCTTC. Protein sequence: CASSYSSTVYGYTF.

The rearrangement uses TRBV11-2 and TRBJ2-7; TRBD1 matches at 9 bases. V lost 4 bases to trimming and J lost 1 base; unmatched junction nucleotides: 5. Germline CDR1 and CDR2: SGHAT and FQNNGV. This CDR3 region has 15 residues. CDR3: CASSWTGESSYEQYF. The CDR3 DNA reads TGTGCCAGCAGCTGGACAGGGGAAAGTTCCTACGAGCAGTACTTC.

V is TRBV19 and J is TRBJ1-3; 8 bases fit TRBD1. The junction had 1 base not matched to a gene; V was cut back by 5 bases and J by 4 bases. Germline assignment: CDR1 LNHDA and CDR2 SQIVND (reference sequence). The CDR3 is 13 residues long. The chain's CDR3 is CASSDRGGNTIYF. The CDR3 nucleotides read TGTGCCAGTAGTGACAGGGGAGGAAACACCATATATTTT.

This clone has more than one count but fewer than ten. V is TRBV30 and J is TRBJ2-1, with D perhaps matching TRBD2 (6 bases). The CDR3 runs to 14 residues. Trimming cost V 2 bases and J 7 bases, with 15 bases left between them. The germline V gene has CDR1 GTSNPN and CDR2 SVGIG (reference sequence). The CDR3 bases are TGTGCCTGGAGTACCTTCGGGGGTTGGAATGAGCAGTTCTTC. Protein sequence: CAWSTFGGWNEQFF.

This chain connects TRBV29-1 to TRBJ1-1; 9 bases agree with TRBD1. CDR1 is SQVTM and CDR2 is ANQGSEA in the germline V gene. V was clipped by 4 bases and J by 1 base; unmatched bases: 1. This CDR3 contains 13 residues. CDR3 loop: CSVVDRGNTEAFF. The CDR3 region has the DNA TGCAGCGTTGTGGACAGGGGGAACACTGAAGCTTTCTTT. The variable domain in full, completed from reference TRBV29-1 and TRBJ1-1, reads SAVISQKPSRDICQRGTSLTIQCQVDSQVTMMFWYRQQPGQSLTLIATANQGSEATYESGFVIDKFPISRPNLTFSTLTVSNMSPEDSSIYLCSVVDRGNTEAFFGQGTRLTVV.

The chain recombines TRBV19 with TRBJ1-4; D call uncertain. The CDR3 consists of 11 residues. Germline V gene lookup returns CDR1 LNHDA and CDR2 SQIVND (reference sequence). V dropped 4 bases and J dropped 7 bases, with 4 bases sitting between them. CDR3 in DNA: TGTGCCAGTAGTAATAGTGAAAAACTGTTTTTT. Translation: CASSNSEKLFF.

The rearrangement links TRBV30 to TRBJ2-5, with 8 positions matching TRBD1. Gene TRBJ2-7 matches the end of the DNA better, so the J call may be wrong. CDR1 GTSNPN and CDR2 SVGIG come from the germline V gene (reference sequence). CDR3 length: 13 amino acids. Written as DNA, the CDR3 is TGTGCCTGGAGCATGGACAGGGTCGCCGAGCAGTACTTC. Translated: CAWSMDRVAEQYF.

The genes are TRBV4-3 and TRBJ1-5; D is ambiguous. V gave up 0 bases and J gave up 7 bases, with 13 bases separating them. This CDR3 is built from 15 residues. The germline gives CDR1 LGHNA, CDR2 YSLEER. In DNA, the CDR3 is TGCGCCAGCAGCCAAGATGCGGAGGGTCGGCAGCCCCAGCATTTT. Encoded protein: CASSQDAEGRQPQHF.

In the case of this clone: The sample holds other DNA sequences that translate to the same CDR3. The rearrangement links TRBV7-2 to TRBJ2-7; D remains ambiguous. V dropped 5 bases and J dropped 1 base, with 6 bases sitting between them. CDR3 length: 12 amino acids. Germline-derived CDR1 and CDR2 are SGHTA and FQGNSA. CDR3 protein: CASSPPSYEQYF. CDR3 sequence (DNA): TGTGCCAGCAGCCCTCCTTCCTACGAGCAGTACTTC.

This chain connects TRBV15 to TRBJ2-7, with 8 bases lining up with TRBD1. CDR1 LNHNV and CDR2 YYDKDF come from the germline V gene (reference sequence). The junction had 5 bases not matched to a gene; V was cut back by 2 bases and J by 5 bases. The CDR3 extends over 14 amino acids. The CDR3 reads CATSRLRTGHEQYF. The CDR3 nucleotides are TGTGCCACCAGCAGACTCCGGACAGGGCACGAGCAGTACTTC.

The CDR3 spells CASSLGGPSTDTQYF. CDR3 bases: TGTGCCAGTAGTCTCGGGGGACCTAGCACAGATACGCAGTATTTT. The chain links TRBV19 to TRBJ2-3; D possibly corresponds to TRBD2 (6 bases). V lost 5 bases, J lost 0 bases, and 12 bases lay in between. The CDR3 has 15 residues. Per the germline V gene, CDR1 is LNHDA and CDR2 is SQIVND (reference sequence).

This sequence joins TRBV4-1 and TRBJ1-1; D is unclear. Trimming removed 5 bases at V and 7 bases at J, with 11 bases between. This CDR3 is 12 amino acids long. Per germline, CDR1 MGHRA and CDR2 YSYEKL. The CDR3 protein is CASSTNGVEAFF. CDR3 DNA sequence: TGCGCCAGCAGCACTAACGGGGTTGAAGCTTTCTTT.

This clone occurred a few times. The chain is built from TRBV18 and TRBJ2-5, with D tentatively TRBD2 (5 bases). There are 13 residues in the CDR3. CDR1 is KGHSH and CDR2 is LQKENI in the germline V gene. V was clipped by 3 bases and J by 2 bases, with 7 bases between them. The CDR3 DNA follows: TGTGCCAGCTCACCCGGACTGCAAGAGACCCAGTACTTC. This codes for CASSPGLQETQYF. Full variable domain (remainder filled in from reference TRBV18 and TRBJ2-5): NAGVMQNPRHLVRRRGQEARLRCSPMKGHSHVYWYRQLPEEGLKFMVYLQKENIIDESGMPKERFSAEFPKEGPSILRIQQVVRGDSAAYFCASSPGLQETQYFGPGTRLLVL.

The genes are TRBV6-5 and TRBJ2-5; D may be TRBD2 (5 bases). The J call may be in error: the DNA end matches TRBJ2-7 better. Germline V gene sequence: CDR1 MNHEY, CDR2 SVGAGI. This CDR3 comprises 12 residues. The CDR3: CASSPRGDEQYF. In nucleotides, the CDR3 is TGTGCCAGCAGCCCCCGGGGTGACGAGCAGTACTTC.

In this sample, this clone turned up once. This chain uses TRBV7-9 with TRBJ1-2; 8 bases match TRBD1. V shed 5 bases and J 8 bases; nucleotides not matched to a gene: 7. Germline V gives CDR1 SEHNR, CDR2 FQNEAQ (reference sequence). The length of the CDR3 is 13 residues. The CDR3 coding sequence is TGTGCCAGCAGCCCGCGACAGGGGTACGGCTACACCTTC. Encoded protein: CASSPRQGYGYTF.

The chain employs TRBV2 and TRBJ2-7, with TRBD2 matching 12 bases. Trimming at V came to 7 bases and at J to 0 bases, leaving 16 bases not matched to a gene. CDR1 and CDR2 (germline): SNHLY, FYNNEI. This CDR3 region has 19 residues. The CDR3 DNA reads TGTGCCAGCATCTGGGGGTCACTAGCGGGAGGAGGGGGCTCCTACGAGCAGTACTTC. Translated: CASIWGSLAGGGGSYEQYF.

This clone showed up just once. The V and J genes are TRBV4-3 and TRBJ2-3; TRBD2 agrees at 8 bases. V lost 0 bases and J lost 3; bases outside the gene matches: 8. This CDR3 has 17 amino acids. Germline CDR1 is LGHNA and CDR2 is YSLEER. Here the CDR3 DNA reads TGCGCCAGCAGCCAAGATATACAGCGGGAGAAGACAGATACGCAGTATTTT. The encoded protein is CASSQDIQREKTDTQYF.

This sequence joins TRBV13 and TRBJ2-2, with TRBD2 matching 8 bases. After removal of 4 bases from V and 8 bases from J, the junction contained 12 bases not matched to a gene. The CDR3 has 16 residues. Germline V gives CDR1 PRHDT, CDR2 FYEKMQ (reference sequence). The CDR3 sequence is CASSSVRAAGAGELFF. The DNA of the CDR3 is TGTGCCAGCAGCTCCGTCCGGGCAGCGGGAGCGGGGGAGCTGTTTTTT. The full variable domain, its missing parts supplied by reference TRBV13 and TRBJ2-2, is AAGVIQSPRHLIKEKRETATLKCYPIPRHDTVYWYQQGPGQDPQFLISFYEKMQSDKGSIPDRFSAQQFSDYHSELNMSSLELGDSALYFCASSSVRAAGAGELFFGEGSRLTVL.

For the CDR3, the DNA is TGCGCCAGCAGCCAACGACTAGCGGGAGGGCCGCGGACCGGGGAGCTGTTTTTT. It translates to CASSQRLAGGPRTGELFF. The V gene is TRBV4-3, the J gene TRBJ2-2, with 14 bases fitting TRBD2. This CDR3 has 18 residues. The trim removed 2 bases at V and 5 bases at J, leaving 7 bases unmatched. Germline CDR1 reads LGHNA; CDR2 reads YSLEER.